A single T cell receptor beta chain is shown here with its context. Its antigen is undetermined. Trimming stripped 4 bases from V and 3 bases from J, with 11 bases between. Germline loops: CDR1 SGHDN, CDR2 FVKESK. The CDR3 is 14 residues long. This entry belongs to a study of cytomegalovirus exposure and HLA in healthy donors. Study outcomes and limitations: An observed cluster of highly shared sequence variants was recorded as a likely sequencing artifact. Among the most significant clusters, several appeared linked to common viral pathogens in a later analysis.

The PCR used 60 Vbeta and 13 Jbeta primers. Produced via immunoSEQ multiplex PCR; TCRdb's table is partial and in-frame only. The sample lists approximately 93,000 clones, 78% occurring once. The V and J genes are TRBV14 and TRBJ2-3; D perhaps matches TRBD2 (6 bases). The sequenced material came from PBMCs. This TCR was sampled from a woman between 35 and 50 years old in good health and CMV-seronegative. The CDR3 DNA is TGTGCCAGCAGCCGACTAGTAAGAACAGATACGCAGTATTTT. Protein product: CASSRLVRTDTQYF.